The 4 T cell receptor beta chains below come from one sample, sequenced in a study of blood T cell repertoires in COVID-19. The table came from immunoSEQ multiplex PCR; TCRdb's copy has only in-frame clones and leaves some out. The table includes approximately 190,000 clones, 80% to 90% detected once. Specimen: peripheral blood. The origin of the receptors is a woman between 65 and 79 years old with active or convalescent COVID-19.

The chain has TRBV6-6 and TRBJ2-7; maybe TRBD2 (5 bases). The germline gives CDR1 MNHNY, CDR2 SVGAGI (reference sequence). Deletions cut 5 bases from V and 0 bases from J, with 23 bases between. This CDR3 region has 18 residues. DNA for the CDR3: TGTGCCAGCAGTCTGAGGGTGAGCTCGAGGTCGAGCTCCTACGAGCAGTACTTC. Protein: CASSLRVSSRSSSYEQYF.

The chain links TRBV7-2 to TRBJ2-4; tentative D call: TRBD1 (8 bases). Trimming cost V 5 bases and J 9 bases, with 17 bases left between them. CDR3 length: 14 residues. Germline V lookup: CDR1 SGHTA, CDR2 FQGNSA. This CDR3 is CASSTGGGSPIQYF. CDR3 nucleotides: TGTGCCAGCAGCACAGGGGGGGGTAGCCCCATTCAGTACTTC.

The chain has TRBV19 and TRBJ1-3; D not certain. The V end was cut by 5 bases, the J end by 4 bases, with 9 bases between. The CDR3 sequence is 13 residues long. The germline V gene encodes CDR1 LNHDA and CDR2 SQIVND (reference sequence). In DNA, the CDR3 is TGTGCCAGTAGTGTCCGACACGGAAACACCATATATTTT. Translation gives CASSVRHGNTIYF.

The V call is TRBV27, the J call TRBJ2-1, with TRBD2 matching 12 bases. This CDR3 has 16 amino acids. The V gene end was trimmed by 3 bases and the J gene end by 4 bases; junction bases not matched to a gene: 4. In germline, CDR1 is MNHEY, CDR2 SMNVEV (reference sequence). The CDR3 DNA reads as TGTGCCAGCAGTTTGCCTGGACTAGCGGGGTACAATGAGCAGTTCTTC. Residues: CASSLPGLAGYNEQFF.